This TCR beta chain originates from a study of blood T cell repertoires in COVID-19. This CDR3 has 13 residues. Per the germline V gene, CDR1 is SQVTM and CDR2 is ANQGSEA. The V segment lost 5 bases and the J segment 7 bases; nucleotides outside the gene matches: 8. Profiled with immunoSEQ multiplex PCR; TCRdb holds only in-frame clones, not every one. The data hold over 35,000 clones, with around three quarters observed a single time. Sequenced input: peripheral blood. The V gene is TRBV29-1, the J gene TRBJ2-1, with 7 positions matching TRBD2. This receptor was obtained from a man aged 55 to 70 with active COVID-19. In nucleotides, the CDR3 is TGCAGCGTTTTACTCCCGGGGGGTAATGAGCAGTTCTTC. It is translated as CSVLLPGGNEQFF.